This entry is about one T cell receptor (beta chain). The data are from a study of blood T cell repertoires in COVID-19. Study at large: There were acute and convalescent COVID-19 samples, and they came from the United States, Italy and Spain. In each case, the material was cDNA or gDNA derived from T cells, B-cell-depleted T cells, or PBMCs.

As handled by the study authors: Amplifying reference gene primers gave estimates of nucleated cell counts. Generated by immunoSEQ multiplex PCR, the TCRdb table keeps only in-frame clones and is missing some. V, J and clone size were drawn from that table, and D and trimming were deduced from the DNA. The top ten hold 10% of the sample, which has 97,000 or so clones, approximately 80% seen once. The specimen was peripheral blood. This sequence was found in a man in his sixties or seventies with acute or convalescent COVID-19.

CDR3 residues: CASSQGGIETQYF. CDR3 DNA: TGTGCCAGCAGCCAAGGCGGTATAGAGACCCAGTACTTC. This rearrangement joins TRBV3-1 (or the pseudogene TRBV3-2) to TRBJ2-5; D call uncertain. Germline-derived CDR1 and CDR2 are LGHDT and YNNKEL (reference sequence). The CDR3 is 13 residues long. The germline V and J ends were trimmed by 1 base and 4 bases, with 7 bases remaining between them.